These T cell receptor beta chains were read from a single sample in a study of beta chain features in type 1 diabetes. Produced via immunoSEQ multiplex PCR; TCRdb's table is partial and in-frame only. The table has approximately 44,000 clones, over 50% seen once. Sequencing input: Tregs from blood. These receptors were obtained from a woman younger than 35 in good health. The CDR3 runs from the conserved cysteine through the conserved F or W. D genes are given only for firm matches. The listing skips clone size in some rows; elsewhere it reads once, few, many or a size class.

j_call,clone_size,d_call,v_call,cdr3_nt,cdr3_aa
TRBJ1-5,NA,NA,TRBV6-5,TGTGCCAGCAGTTCAGCGCGGGGTTACGGCAATCAGCCCCAGCATTTT,CASSSARGYGNQPQHF
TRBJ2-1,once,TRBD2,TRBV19,TGTGCCAGTAGTTTTAGCGGGAGGGGTAATGAGCAGTTCTTC,CASSFSGRGNEQFF
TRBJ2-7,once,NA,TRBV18,TGTGCCAGCTCACACCCCGGGAGATCCTACGAGCAGTACTTC,CASSHPGRSYEQYF
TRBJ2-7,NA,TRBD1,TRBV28,TGTGCCAGCAGATCGGGACAGACCTACGAGCAGTACTTC,CASRSGQTYEQYF
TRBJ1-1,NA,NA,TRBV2,TGTGCCAGCAGTGAACGGCAGGGGAACACTGAAGCTTTCTTT,CASSERQGNTEAFF
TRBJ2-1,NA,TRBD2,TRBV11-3,TGTGCCAGCAGCTTTGGCACTAGCGGCCACAATGAGCAGTTCTTC,CASSFGTSGHNEQFF
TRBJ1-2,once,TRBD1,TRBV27,TGTGCCAGCAGTTTACGGACAGGCAACTATGGCTACACCTTC,CASSLRTGNYGYTF
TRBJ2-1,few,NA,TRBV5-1,TGCGCCAGCAGCTTGAATCCAGGTCTTTACAATGAGCAGTTCTTC,CASSLNPGLYNEQFF
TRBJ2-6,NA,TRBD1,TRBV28,TGTGCCAGCAGCTCTCAGGGGGCTGGGGCCAACGTCCTGACTTTC,CASSSQGAGANVLTF
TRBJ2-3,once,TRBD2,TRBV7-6,TGTGCCAGCAGCTTTACTAGCGGGAGGCCAGGAGGGGATACGCAGTATTTT,CASSFTSGRPGGDTQYF
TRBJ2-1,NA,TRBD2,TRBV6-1,TGTGCCAGCAGCCGACTAGCGGGAGACTACAATGAGCAGTTCTTC,CASSRLAGDYNEQFF
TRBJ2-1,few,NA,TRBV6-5,TGTGCCAGCATAGCGAACAATGAGCAGTTCTTC,CASIANNEQFF
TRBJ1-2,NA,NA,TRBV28,TGTGCCATCCCTGGGGCAGCTAACTATGGCTACACCTTC,CAIPGAANYGYTF
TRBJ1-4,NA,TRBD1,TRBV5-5,TGTGCCAGCAGCCGAGACGGACAGGGTCAACTGTTTTTT,CASSRDGQGQLFF
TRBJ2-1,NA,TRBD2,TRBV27,TGTGCCAGCACCCCAGCGGGAGTCAATGAGCAGTTCTTC,CASTPAGVNEQFF
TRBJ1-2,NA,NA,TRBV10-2,TGCGCCAGTTCTCTAGGGAGGAATGGCTACACCTTC,CASSLGRNGYTF
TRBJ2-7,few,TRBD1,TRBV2,TGTGCCAGCAAGCCCGGGACAGGGAAACACGAGCAGTACTTC,CASKPGTGKHEQYF
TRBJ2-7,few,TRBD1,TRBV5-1,TGCGCCAGCAGCTTGAGACAGGGTCGCTACGAGCAGTACTTC,CASSLRQGRYEQYF
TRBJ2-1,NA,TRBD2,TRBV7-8,TGTGCCAGCACCCTAGCCCTAGCGGGAGGGCTAAGCTCCTACAATGAGCAGTTCTTC,CASTLALAGGLSSYNEQFF
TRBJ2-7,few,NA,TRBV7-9,TGTGCCAGCAGCTCTAATACCTACGAGCAGTACTTC,CASSSNTYEQYF
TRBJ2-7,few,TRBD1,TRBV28,TGTGCCAGCAGGGCCGGGACAGGCGGCCACGAGCAGTACTTC,CASRAGTGGHEQYF
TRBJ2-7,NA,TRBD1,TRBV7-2,TGTGCCAGCAGGGAGACAGGGCCGACCTACGAGCAGTACTTC,CASRETGPTYEQYF
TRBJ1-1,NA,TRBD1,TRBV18,TGTGCCAGCTCATTGACCGGGACAGGGTTGAACACTGAAGCTTTCTTT,CASSLTGTGLNTEAFF
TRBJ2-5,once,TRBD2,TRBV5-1,TGCGCCAGCAGAGCGAGAGCGGGAGTCATAGAGACCCAGTACTTC,CASRARAGVIETQYF
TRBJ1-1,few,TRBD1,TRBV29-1,TGCAGCGCCGAGACAGGGCTGAACACTGAAGCTTTCTTT,CSAETGLNTEAFF
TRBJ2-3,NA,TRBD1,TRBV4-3,TGCGCCAGCAGCCACCCACGACAGGGGAAAGATACGCAGTATTTT,CASSHPRQGKDTQYF
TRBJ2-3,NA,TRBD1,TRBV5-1,TGCGCCAGCAGCTCGTGGGACAGCAGCACAGATACGCAGTATTTT,CASSSWDSSTDTQYF
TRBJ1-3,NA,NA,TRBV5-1,TGCGCCAGCAGCGTCAACCCGAGGGCTACGGCCGGAAACACCATATATTTT,CASSVNPRATAGNTIYF
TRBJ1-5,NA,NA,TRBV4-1,TGCGCCAGCAGCCAAGATGGGGGGGCACTGATACAGCCCCAGCATTTT,CASSQDGGALIQPQHF
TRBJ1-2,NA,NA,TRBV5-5,TGTGCCAGCAGCTTGGAAGGGGCAACAGCCTATGGCTACACCTTC,CASSLEGATAYGYTF
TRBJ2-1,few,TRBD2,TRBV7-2,TGTGCCAGCAGCCGGACTAGATCCCACTACAATGAGCAGTTCTTC,CASSRTRSHYNEQFF
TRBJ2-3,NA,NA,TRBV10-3,TGTGCCATCGGGTATAGCGGCTCAGATACGCAGTATTTT,CAIGYSGSDTQYF
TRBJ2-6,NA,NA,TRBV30,TGTGCCTTTCGGGTCGGGGCCAACGTCCTGACTTTC,CAFRVGANVLTF
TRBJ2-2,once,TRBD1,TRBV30,TGTGCTCTCTCCGGGACAGGGGACACCGGGGAGCTGTTTTTT,CALSGTGDTGELFF
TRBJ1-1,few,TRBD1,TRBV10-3,TGTGCCATCAGTGGCGGGACAGGGGGAACCACTGAAGCTTTCTTT,CAISGGTGGTTEAFF
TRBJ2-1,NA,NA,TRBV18,TGTGCCAGCTCAGCGGGGGCCCCCAGTGAGCAGTTCTTC,CASSAGAPSEQFF
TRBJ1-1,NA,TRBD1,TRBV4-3,TGCGCCAGCAGTCCCCGGACAGGGGACACTGAAGCTTTCTTT,CASSPRTGDTEAFF